What follows are 15 T cell receptor beta chains derived from one specimen sequenced in a study of untreated major depressive disorder. No antigen is known for these receptors. TCRdb keeps only in-frame clones here, not all; method: immunoSEQ multiplex PCR. This table holds some 13,000 clones, about 93% found once. Study-level findings and limits: TRBV05-01 (Vbeta 5.1) usage was higher in CD4+ T cells of depressed patients than controls.

Sequenced sample: CD4+ T cells from PBMCs. Source of these receptors: a woman in her 30s with major depressive disorder.

The chain recombines TRBV5-4 with TRBJ2-5; no clear D gene. V was trimmed by 4 bases and J by 4 bases, leaving 11 bases between them. The CDR3 spans 13 residues. CDR1 and CDR2 (germline): SGHNT, YYREEE (reference sequence). CDR3 nucleotides: TGTGCCAGCAGCCCAAGTTTCCGAGAGACCCAGTACTTC. Its protein is CASSPSFRETQYF.

This chain uses TRBV20-1 with TRBJ2-1, with D hard to call. The V end lost 4 bases, the J end lost 10 bases, and 8 bases lay between the germline ends. From germline, CDR1 is DFQATT and CDR2 SNEGSKA (reference sequence). CDR3 length: 10 amino acids. CDR3 sequence: CSATPVEQFF. The CDR3 DNA sequence: TGCAGTGCTACGCCGGTAGAGCAGTTCTTC.

This chain joins TRBV6-5 and TRBJ1-2, with D possibly TRBD1 on 6 matching bases. V lost 0 bases, J lost 8 bases, and 13 bases lay in between. CDR3 size: 14 residues. Germline CDR1 reads MNHEY; CDR2 reads SVGAGI. The CDR3 nucleotides read TGTGCCAGCAGTTACTCGATACAGGGTCTCGGCTACACCTTC. Its protein product is CASSYSIQGLGYTF.

The V call is TRBV5-1, the J call TRBJ2-1, with TRBD1 as a possible D gene (5 bases). Looked up from germline, CDR1 is SGHRS and CDR2 is YFSETQ. CDR3 length equals 15 residues. Trimming cost V 4 bases and J 8 bases, with 19 bases left between them. The CDR3 here is CASSQIGASRDEQFF. CDR3 nucleotide sequence: TGCGCCAGCAGCCAAATAGGGGCTTCCCGGGATGAGCAGTTCTTC.

The chain links TRBV7-3 to TRBJ2-2; D not certain. CDR3 size: 16 residues. Per the germline V gene, CDR1 is SGHTA and CDR2 is FQGTGA. Trimming pared 0 bases from V and 6 bases from J, leaving 14 bases between. CDR3 DNA sequence: TGTGCCAGCAGCTTAACTCGGGTCTCAACTTCCGGGGAGCTGTTTTTT. Its translation is CASSLTRVSTSGELFF.

The J gene is TRBJ2-1, the V gene TRBV11-1, with 9 positions matching TRBD2. This CDR3 has 19 amino acids. CDR1 and CDR2 from the germline V gene are SGHAT and FQDESV (reference sequence). V lost 2 bases and J lost 2; bases outside the gene matches: 13. CDR3 region: CASSLWRSSSGIPYNEQFF. The CDR3 DNA reads TGTGCCAGCAGCTTATGGCGCTCGTCTAGCGGGATCCCCTACAATGAGCAGTTCTTC.

The rearrangement links TRBV5-4 to TRBJ2-7; TRBD2 matches 14 bases. The germline V gene has CDR1 SGHNT and CDR2 YYREEE (reference sequence). The CDR3 spans 17 residues. J was trimmed by 0 bases and V by 4 bases; bases with no gene match: 6. Here the CDR3 reads CASSRAGTSGSSYEQYF. CDR3 in DNA: TGTGCCAGCAGCCGCGCCGGGACTAGCGGGAGCTCCTACGAGCAGTACTTC. Supplemented by reference TRBV5-4 and TRBJ2-7, the full variable domain reads ETGVTQSPTHLIKTRGQQVTLRCSSQSGHNTVSWYQQALGQGPQFIFQYYREEENGRGNFPPRFSGLQFPNYSSELNVNALELDDSALYLCASSRAGTSGSSYEQYFGPGTRLTVT.

The rearrangement links TRBV5-1 to TRBJ1-2; no clear D. Trimming took 1 base from V and 8 from J, leaving 15 bases between them. Germline assignment: CDR1 SGHRS and CDR2 YFSETQ. The CDR3 is 14 residues long. DNA for the CDR3: TGCGCCAGCAGCTTGAATGACGACTTCTGGGGCTACACCTTC. Protein sequence: CASSLNDDFWGYTF. The full variable domain, its missing parts supplied by reference TRBV5-1 and TRBJ1-2, is KAGVTQTPRYLIKTRGQQVTLSCSPISGHRSVSWYQQTPGQGLQFLFEYFSETQRNKGNFPGRFSGRQFSNSRSEMNVSTLELGDSALYLCASSLNDDFWGYTFGSGTRLTVV.

J is TRBJ2-7 and V is TRBV19; D is unresolved. V lost 10 bases and J 0 bases, leaving 13 bases between the germline ends. Per the germline V gene, CDR1 is LNHDA and CDR2 is SQIVND (reference sequence). The CDR3 sequence is 13 residues long. The CDR3 sequence is CATAAEPSYEQYF. The CDR3, as DNA: TGTGCCACCGCGGCCGAACCCTCCTACGAGCAGTACTTC.

The sample holds one count of this clone. The chain joins TRBV9 to TRBJ2-1, with 7 bases that match TRBD2. There are 15 residues in the CDR3. CDR1 is SGDLS and CDR2 is YYNGEE in the germline V gene. The V segment lost 2 bases and the J segment 10 bases; nucleotides outside the gene matches: 12. CDR3 sequence reads: CASSVGTITTEEQFF. CDR3 DNA: TGTGCCAGCAGCGTGGGGACTATCACAACCGAGGAGCAGTTCTTC.

The table lists this clone with a count of one. This sequence joins TRBV29-1 and TRBJ1-2; D might be TRBD1 (6 bases). This CDR3 region has 12 residues. Germline V lookup: CDR1 SQVTM, CDR2 ANQGSEA. The germline V and J ends were trimmed by 6 bases and 7 bases, with 15 bases remaining between them. This chain's CDR3 is CSVEGGEIGYTF. CDR3 sequence (DNA): TGCAGCGTCGAGGGGGGGGAGATTGGCTACACCTTC. Looking up the rest from reference TRBV29-1 and TRBJ1-2 gives the full variable domain: SAVISQKPSRDICQRGTSLTIQCQVDSQVTMMFWYRQQPGQSLTLIATANQGSEATYESGFVIDKFPISRPNLTFSTLTVSNMSPEDSSIYLCSVEGGEIGYTFGSGTRLTVV.

J is TRBJ2-7 and V is TRBV5-1; the match to TRBD2 covers 12 bases. CDR3 length: 16 amino acids. V was clipped by 3 bases and J by 3 bases; unmatched bases: 7. The germline CDR1 and CDR2 sequences are SGHRS and YFSETQ. CDR3 amino acids: CASSSRLAGDFYEQYF. In DNA, the CDR3 is TGCGCCAGCAGCTCCAGACTAGCGGGAGATTTCTACGAGCAGTACTTC.

This chain joins TRBV7-2 and TRBJ2-7; 14 bases are shared with TRBD2. Germline V gene data show CDR1 as SGHTA and CDR2 as FQGNSA. J was trimmed by 9 bases and V by 5 bases; bases with no gene match: 9. CDR3 length: 15 amino acids. The DNA for the CDR3 is TGTGCCAGCAGCCCTCCCGGACTAGCGGGAGGAGTGCAGTACTTC. It is translated as CASSPPGLAGGVQYF.

This chain uses TRBV5-4 with TRBJ1-2; TRBD1 aligns across 10 bases. This CDR3 is 15 amino acids long. V dropped 3 bases and J dropped 4; count of bases not matched to a gene: 6. Germline loops: CDR1 SGHNT, CDR2 YYREEE (reference sequence). The CDR3 here is CASSSPGQGFYGYTF. CDR3 DNA sequence: TGTGCCAGCAGCTCACCGGGACAGGGGTTCTATGGCTACACCTTC.

The chain is built from TRBV9 and TRBJ2-1; D unresolved. Germline-derived CDR1 and CDR2 are SGDLS and YYNGEE. The CDR3 is 14 amino acids. The germline V and J ends were trimmed by 0 bases and 8 bases, with 12 bases remaining between them. CDR3 loop: CASSVEGWQYEQFF. The CDR3 DNA follows: TGTGCCAGCAGCGTAGAAGGATGGCAGTATGAGCAGTTCTTC.